A single sample gave rise to the 24 T cell receptor beta chains below, sequenced in a study of cytomegalovirus exposure and HLA in healthy donors. The PCR made use of 60 Vbeta and 13 Jbeta primers. The protocol was immunoSEQ multiplex PCR, while the TCRdb copy is restricted to in-frame clones and leaves out a portion. The sample includes fewer than 95,000 clones, around 75% of them seen just once. The sequenced material came from PBMCs. All receptors come from a middle-aged man in good health and CMV-seronegative.

The chain has TRBV7-3 and TRBJ2-6; 8 nucleotides line up with TRBD1. Germline V gives CDR1 SGHTA, CDR2 FQGTGA. This CDR3 has 18 amino acids. V dropped 9 bases and J dropped 0; count of bases not matched to a gene: 13. In DNA, the CDR3 is TGTGCCAGGGAAACACGGGACAGGAGAAGCTCTGGGGCCAACGTCCTGACTTTC. Translating it yields CARETRDRRSSGANVLTF.

The J gene is TRBJ2-3, the V gene TRBV10-3; D is possibly TRBD2 (6 bases). Trimming shortened V by 3 bases and J by 2 bases, and 15 bases separated the two germline ends. This CDR3 spans 16 amino acids. Germline CDR1 ENHRY, CDR2 SYGVKD. CDR3 sequence reads: CAISDGAGSTTDTQYF. The DNA for the CDR3 is TGTGCCATCAGTGATGGGGCGGGGTCCACCACAGATACGCAGTATTTT.

The rearrangement links TRBV19 to TRBJ2-7; 9 positions agree with TRBD1. CDR1 and CDR2 (germline): LNHDA, SQIVND (reference sequence). J was trimmed by 2 bases and V by 4 bases; bases with no gene match: 9. The length of the CDR3 is 16 residues. CDR3 DNA: TGTGCCAGTAGTACGGGACAGGGAATATCAGCCTACGAGCAGTACTTC. Protein sequence: CASSTGQGISAYEQYF.

The chain recombines TRBV13 with TRBJ2-5; TRBD2 aligns across 11 bases. With 5 bases clipped from V and 0 bases from J, the junction kept 5 bases outside the gene matches. The CDR3 has 16 amino acids. CDR1 is PRHDT and CDR2 is FYEKMQ in the germline V gene (reference sequence). CDR3 residues: CASSRRTSGYQETQYF. For the CDR3, the DNA is TGTGCCAGCAGCCGCCGGACTAGCGGGTACCAAGAGACCCAGTACTTC.

The CDR3 nucleotides are TGCGCCAGCAGCTTACCTAGCGGGGGCACAGATACGCAGTATTTT. Amino acids: CASSLPSGGTDTQYF. The rearrangement links TRBV5-1 to TRBJ2-3; 9 positions agree with TRBD2. Germline trimming cut 2 bases from V and 1 base from J; bases unmatched to any gene: 2. Germline CDR1 reads SGHRS; CDR2 reads YFSETQ. This CDR3 is 15 amino acids long.

The V gene is TRBV4-2, the J gene TRBJ2-7; D call uncertain. Trimming took off 0 bases at V and 3 bases at J, with 15 bases between the two ends. CDR1 is LGHNA and CDR2 is YNFKEQ in the germline V gene. There are 16 residues in the CDR3. The CDR3: CASSQDVTARNYEQYF. CDR3 DNA sequence: TGTGCCAGCAGCCAAGATGTCACAGCCCGCAACTACGAGCAGTACTTC.

V is TRBV28 and J is TRBJ2-3; 8 nucleotides line up with TRBD2. CDR3 length: 16 residues. The ends lost 7 bases at V and 5 bases at J; junction bases unmatched: 14. Per germline, CDR1 MDHEN and CDR2 SYDVKM. The CDR3 coding sequence is TGTGCCAGCACCTCCCTCCGGGGGGCGGGAGGAGATACGCAGTATTTT. Translated: CASTSLRGAGGDTQYF.

The CDR3 here is CASSEGHISRGQFF. CDR3 sequence (DNA): TGTGCCAGCAGTGAAGGTCATATATCCCGAGGGCAGTTCTTC. The genes are TRBV2 and TRBJ2-1, with D uncertain. This CDR3 spans 14 amino acids. Trimming pared 1 base from V and 12 bases from J, leaving 16 bases between. Germline CDR1 is SNHLY and CDR2 is FYNNEI.

J is TRBJ1-1 and V is TRBV11-3; TRBD1 matches 10 bases. Germline V gives CDR1 SGHNT, CDR2 YENEEA. V dropped 5 bases and J dropped 8; count of bases not matched to a gene: 5. The CDR3 is 13 residues long. The CDR3, as DNA: TGTGCCAGCAGCATCATGACAGGGGGCGAAGCTTTCTTT. It yields the protein CASSIMTGGEAFF.

The chain is built from TRBV9 and TRBJ1-4; D may be TRBD1 (6 bases). Deletions cut 3 bases from V and 8 bases from J, with 17 bases between. This CDR3 spans 15 amino acids. Germline CDR1 is SGDLS and CDR2 is YYNGEE. As DNA, the CDR3 is TGTGCCAGCAGCGCGTCCGGGACATTAGGGGAAAAACTGTTTTTT. Translation: CASSASGTLGEKLFF.

The gene calls are TRBV7-8 and TRBJ1-5; D unresolved. The germline V and J ends were trimmed by 2 bases and 0 bases, with 8 bases remaining between them. The CDR3 is 15 amino acids. Germline V lookup: CDR1 SGHVS, CDR2 FQNEAQ. The CDR3: CASSLLSSSNQPQHF. Written as DNA, the CDR3 is TGTGCCAGCAGCTTATTATCCAGTAGCAATCAGCCCCAGCATTTT. Combining the CDR3 with reference TRBV7-8 and TRBJ1-5 gives the whole variable domain GAGVSQSPRYKVAKRGQDVALRCDPISGHVSLFWYQQALGQGPEFLTYFQNEAQLDKSGLPSDRFFAERPEGSVSTLKIQRTQQEDSAVYLCASSLLSSSNQPQHFGDGTRLSIL.

This chain uses TRBV18 with TRBJ1-2, with 8 bases fitting TRBD1. The V gene end was trimmed by 3 bases and the J gene end by 3 bases; junction bases not matched to a gene: 6. The CDR3 sequence is 15 residues long. Per germline, CDR1 KGHSH and CDR2 LQKENI. Here the CDR3 reads CASSPSDRADYGYTF. The CDR3 nucleotides are TGTGCCAGCTCACCCTCGGACAGGGCCGACTATGGCTACACCTTC.

The CDR3: CASSSRVDEAFF. For the CDR3, the DNA is TGTGCCAGCAGCTCCCGGGTCGATGAAGCTTTCTTT. The chain couples TRBV7-9 to TRBJ1-1; D is unclear. This CDR3 comprises 12 residues. V was shortened by 4 bases and J by 7 bases, with 10 bases between the two germline ends. Germline V gene lookup returns CDR1 SEHNR and CDR2 FQNEAQ (reference sequence).

This clone has just a few counts. J is TRBJ1-5 and V is TRBV6-1; 7 positions match TRBD1. Germline V gene data show CDR1 as MNHNS and CDR2 as SASEGT. The CDR3 totals 13 residues. J was trimmed by 8 bases and V by 4 bases; bases with no gene match: 5. Here the CDR3 reads CASSVNRGEPQHF. As DNA, the CDR3 is TGTGCCAGCAGTGTAAACAGGGGTGAGCCCCAGCATTTT.

The gene calls are TRBV21-1 and TRBJ1-1; no check of the table's D call, TRBD1, against the DNA was made. TRBV21-1 is assigned pseudogene status. The CDR3 has 15 amino acids. This CDR3 reads CASSARQGLNTEAFF. CDR3 nucleotide sequence: TGTGCCAGCAGCGCCCGACAGGGATTGAACACTGAAGCTTTCTTT.

The chain links TRBV15 to TRBJ2-2; 7 bases agree with TRBD2. CDR3 length: 17 amino acids. V lost 2 bases, J lost 3 bases, and 9 bases stayed unmatched. Germline CDR1 LNHNV, CDR2 YYDKDF (reference sequence). This CDR3 reads CATSRQPGGGYTGELFF. CDR3 sequence (DNA): TGTGCCACCAGCAGACAACCTGGCGGGGGTTACACCGGGGAGCTGTTTTTT.

This clone has just one count. The CDR3 bases are TGTGCCAGTAGTACTCGACAGGGGCGGACTAACTATGGCTACACCTTC. It translates to CASSTRQGRTNYGYTF. The rearrangement links TRBV19 to TRBJ1-2, with 8 bases lining up with TRBD1. Trimming removed 4 bases from V and 0 bases from J; junction bases left unmatched: 7. Germline values: CDR1 LNHDA, CDR2 SQIVND (reference sequence). This CDR3 is 16 amino acids long.

The rearrangement uses TRBV28 and TRBJ1-6; TRBD1 agrees at 8 bases. The CDR3 loop spans 17 amino acids. V shed 7 bases, J shed 1 base, and the junction held 9 bases outside the gene matches. Germline lookup yields CDR1 MDHEN and CDR2 SYDVKM. This CDR3 reads CASTPPRGRSYNSPLHF. CDR3 sequence (DNA): TGTGCCAGCACTCCGCCCAGGGGGCGTTCCTATAATTCACCCCTCCACTTT.

The rearrangement links TRBV2 to TRBJ1-1; TRBD1 is a possible D gene (5 bases). Germline CDR1 and CDR2: SNHLY and FYNNEI. This CDR3 spans 13 amino acids. V lost 4 bases and J lost 6, with 12 bases in between. The CDR3 bases are TGTGCCAGCAGTGCCCGGCAGGGCTCTGAAGCTTTCTTT. It encodes CASSARQGSEAFF.

The gene calls are TRBV6-5 and TRBJ2-7; no clear D gene. CDR3 length equals 16 residues. Germline CDR1 is MNHEY and CDR2 is SVGAGI. Between the trimmed V and J ends, which lost 0 bases and 0 bases, there was a span of 12 bases. The CDR3, as DNA: TGTGCCAGCAGTTACTCAATTTTGGGCAGCTCCTACGAGCAGTACTTC. It yields the protein CASSYSILGSSYEQYF.

The rearrangement uses TRBV2 and TRBJ2-4, with D hard to call. V lost 7 bases, J lost 0 bases, and 7 bases lay in between. Germline CDR1 and CDR2: SNHLY and FYNNEI. The CDR3 totals 13 residues. The CDR3 loop is CASNLIAKNIQYF. The CDR3 region has the DNA TGTGCCAGCAACCTAATAGCCAAAAACATTCAGTACTTC. The variable domain in full, with the rest retrieved from reference TRBV2 and TRBJ2-4, is EPEVTQTPSHQVTQMGQEVILRCVPISNHLYFYWYRQILGQKVEFLVSFYNNEISEKSEIFDDQFSVERPDGSNFTLKIRSTKLEDSAMYFCASNLIAKNIQYFGAGTRLSVL.

The chain is built from TRBV5-8 and TRBJ1-2, with no clear D. V lost 3 bases and J lost 8, with 17 bases in between. Looked up from germline, CDR1 is SGHTS and CDR2 is YDEGEE. The CDR3 has 14 residues. For the CDR3, the DNA is TGTGCCAGCAGCTCCGAGATTAAACTTAACGGCTACACCTTC. It yields the protein CASSSEIKLNGYTF.

The V call is TRBV4-2, the J call TRBJ2-5, with 9 bases that match TRBD2. V trimming: 4 bases; J trimming: 5 bases; junction bases outside the gene matches: 11. The CDR3 has 16 amino acids. The V gene's germline CDR1 is LGHNA and CDR2 YNFKEQ. CDR3 sequence (DNA): TGTGCCAGCAGCCCCCTCTGGCCTAGCGGGGAGGAGACCCAGTACTTC. The encoded protein is CASSPLWPSGEETQYF.

The rearrangement links TRBV7-3 to TRBJ1-2; 8 bases are shared with TRBD1. CDR1 and CDR2 (germline): SGHTA, FQGTGA. Trimming cost V 4 bases and J 4 bases; bases outside gene matches: 5. The CDR3 extends over 14 amino acids. CDR3 amino acids: CASSSTGGTYGYTF. Written as DNA, the CDR3 is TGTGCCAGCAGCTCTACAGGGGGTACCTATGGCTACACCTTC.